The 28 T cell receptor beta chains below were found in one sample sequenced in a study of blood T cell repertoires in COVID-19. Data came from immunoSEQ multiplex PCR; TCRdb stores just in-frame clones and leaves some out. The sample carries fewer than 50,000 clones, nearly 70% recorded once. Material: peripheral blood. The source is a man at least 80 years old with acute or convalescent COVID-19.

A few counts support this clone. The genes are TRBV12-3 or TRBV12-4 and TRBJ1-4; D is undetermined. CDR3 length: 12 amino acids. V was cut by 2 bases and J by 9 bases, with 7 bases left in between. CDR3 residues: CASSLTQQKLFF. The DNA for the CDR3 is TGTGCCAGCAGTTTAACACAACAAAAACTGTTTTTT.

J is TRBJ2-3 and V is TRBV5-1; the match to TRBD1 covers 7 bases. V dropped 2 bases and J dropped 3; count of bases not matched to a gene: 9. Germline assignment: CDR1 SGHRS and CDR2 YFSETQ. The CDR3 is 16 residues long. CDR3 loop: CASSLPTGDGTDTQYF. The CDR3 nucleotides are TGCGCCAGCAGCTTACCAACAGGGGACGGGACAGATACGCAGTATTTT.

V and J are TRBV2 and TRBJ2-1, with unresolved D. V was trimmed by 8 bases and J by 4 bases, leaving 18 bases between them. The CDR3 has 15 residues. Germline CDR1 SNHLY, CDR2 FYNNEI. The chain's CDR3 is CASCLTRDIYNEQFF. The CDR3 bases are TGTGCCAGCTGTCTGACCAGAGACATATACAATGAGCAGTTCTTC.

CDR3 sequence reads: CASSLGYRGSGNTIYF. CDR3 DNA: TGTGCCAGCAGCTTAGGATACCGGGGAAGTGGAAACACCATATATTTT. The V gene is TRBV7-8, the J gene TRBJ1-3; D gene uncertain. The germline CDR1 and CDR2 sequences are SGHVS and FQNEAQ. The CDR3 is 16 amino acids. Trimming removed 1 base from V and 3 bases from J, with 13 bases in between.

The chain uses TRBV5-4 and TRBJ2-7; TRBD2 agrees at 7 bases. Germline V lookup: CDR1 SGHNT, CDR2 YYREEE (reference sequence). J was trimmed by 2 bases and V by 0 bases; bases with no gene match: 5. This CDR3 contains 15 residues. CDR3 sequence (DNA): TGTGCCAGCAGCTTGGACTCTAGCGGAACCTACGAGCAGTACTTC. It translates to CASSLDSSGTYEQYF.

The rearrangement links TRBV7-2 to TRBJ2-1; 7 nucleotides agree with TRBD2. Germline V gene data show CDR1 as SGHTA and CDR2 as FQGNSA. This CDR3 is built from 17 residues. The ends lost 1 base at V and 7 bases at J; junction bases unmatched: 13. CDR3 DNA sequence: TGTGCCAGCAGCTTAGGCCCCATAGGCGGGAGTAATAATGAGCAGTTCTTC. Translated, it gives CASSLGPIGGSNNEQFF. Full variable domain (outside the CDR3, taken from reference TRBV7-2 and TRBJ2-1): GAGVSQSPSNKVTEKGKDVELRCDPISGHTALYWYRQSLGQGLEFLIYFQGNSAPDKSGLPSDRFSAERTGGSVSTLTIQRTQQEDSAVYLCASSLGPIGGSNNEQFFGPGTRLTVL.

CDR3 coding DNA: TGTGCCAGCAGCAGGGTAATGAACACTGAAGCTTTCTTT. The encoded protein is CASSRVMNTEAFF. The rearrangement links TRBV6-4 to TRBJ1-1; a possible D gene is TRBD1 (5 bases). The CDR3 spans 13 residues. The germline gives CDR1 MRHNA, CDR2 SNTAGT. The V end was cut by 6 bases, the J end by 0 bases, with 8 bases between.

The chain links TRBV5-4 to TRBJ2-2, with D hard to call. Germline V gene data show CDR1 as SGHNT and CDR2 as YYREEE (reference sequence). The CDR3 extends over 14 amino acids. V gave up 0 bases and J gave up 4 bases, with 7 bases separating them. The CDR3 bases are TGTGCCAGCAGCTTGGACTACCTCACCGGGGAGCTGTTTTTT. It codes for CASSLDYLTGELFF.

J is TRBJ2-1 and V is TRBV14; 11 nucleotides align to TRBD2. Unmatched junction bases numbered 7, after V lost 3 bases and J lost 6 bases. The CDR3 length is 16 residues. Germline loops: CDR1 SGHDN, CDR2 FVKESK. CDR3 loop: CASSQRPGTSGNEQFF. The DNA for the CDR3 is TGTGCCAGCAGCCAGAGGCCCGGGACTAGCGGCAATGAGCAGTTCTTC.

CDR3 in amino acids: CAWTPAVGRYGYTF. For the CDR3, the DNA is TGTGCCTGGACCCCCGCGGTGGGGAGATATGGCTACACCTTC. The chain carries TRBV30 and TRBJ1-2; the D is unclear. V lost 4 bases and J 5 bases, leaving 17 bases between the germline ends. Germline V CDR1 and CDR2: GTSNPN, SVGIG (reference sequence). The CDR3 spans 14 residues.

The gene calls are TRBV4-1 and TRBJ1-4; 9 bases agree with TRBD1. The CDR3 has 16 residues. V dropped 2 bases and J dropped 7; count of bases not matched to a gene: 8. Per the germline V gene, CDR1 is MGHRA and CDR2 is YSYEKL. CDR3 bases: TGCGCCAGCAGCCAATCATCGGACAGGGGCTTTGAAAAACTGTTTTTT. It encodes CASSQSSDRGFEKLFF.

The chain uses TRBV6-2 or TRBV6-3 and TRBJ1-4; D is unresolved. The CDR3 sequence is 15 residues long. The V and J ends lost 4 bases and 0 bases respectively, with 9 bases between them. CDR1 is MNHEY, CDR2 SVGEGT, per germline. CDR3 in amino acids: CASSFDTATNEKLFF. The CDR3 nucleotides are TGTGCCAGCAGTTTCGACACTGCAACTAATGAAAAACTGTTTTTT.

The DNA of the CDR3 is TGTGCCAGTAGTATGACCGGGACTAGCGGGAGGCCTTCCGCCTATCACTCCTACAATGAGCAGTTCTTC. Its protein is CASSMTGTSGRPSAYHSYNEQFF. The genes are TRBV19 and TRBJ2-1; 15 nucleotides agree with TRBD2. The CDR3 consists of 23 residues. Trimming cost V 3 bases and J 0 bases; bases outside gene matches: 18. Looked up from germline, CDR1 is LNHDA and CDR2 is SQIVND (reference sequence).

V gene TRBV11-3 combines with J gene TRBJ1-4, with TRBD1 matching over 9 bases. V dropped 5 bases and J dropped 4; count of bases not matched to a gene: 8. The CDR3 is 16 amino acids. Germline assignment: CDR1 SGHNT and CDR2 YENEEA. CDR3 in amino acids: CASSLQSGQGNEKLFF. Here the CDR3 DNA reads TGTGCCAGCAGCCTACAATCGGGACAGGGTAATGAAAAACTGTTTTTT.

This chain uses TRBV10-3 with TRBJ2-7; 8 positions agree with TRBD2. Germline CDR1 is ENHRY and CDR2 is SYGVKD. J lost 4 bases, V lost 6 bases, and 8 bases had no gene match. The CDR3 has 14 amino acids. Written as DNA, the CDR3 is TGTGCCATCAGAAGTGGACTAGCTGAATACGAGCAGTACTTC. Its translation is CAIRSGLAEYEQYF.

V and J are TRBV10-3 and TRBJ1-1, with no clear D. The CDR3 loop spans 13 amino acids. Germline CDR1 is ENHRY and CDR2 is SYGVKD. V was shortened by 0 bases and J by 4 bases, with 6 bases between the two germline ends. The CDR3 sequence: CAISESSVTEAFF. The CDR3, as DNA: TGTGCCATCAGTGAGTCTTCCGTCACTGAAGCTTTCTTT.

The V and J genes are TRBV10-3 and TRBJ2-2; D gene unclear. In germline, CDR1 is ENHRY, CDR2 SYGVKD. This CDR3 comprises 14 residues. Trimming shortened V by 4 bases and J by 1 base, and 7 bases separated the two germline ends. In DNA, the CDR3 is TGTGCCATCAGTGGTTCAGGGAACACCGGGGAGCTGTTTTTT. Encoded protein: CAISGSGNTGELFF.

There are a few counts of this clone. V and J are TRBV7-9 and TRBJ1-4, with D perhaps matching TRBD1 (5 bases). Trimming shortened V by 5 bases and J by 10 bases, and 20 bases separated the two germline ends. The CDR3 totals 15 residues. Looked up from germline, CDR1 is SEHNR and CDR2 is FQNEAQ (reference sequence). The CDR3 sequence: CASSNLGGSILKLFF. The CDR3 bases are TGTGCCAGCAGCAACTTGGGGGGGTCTATCTTAAAACTGTTTTTT.

V usage is TRBV18 and J usage is TRBJ2-7; 10 bases are a match to TRBD1. The CDR3 is 16 amino acids. Germline assignment: CDR1 KGHSH and CDR2 LQKENI. Germline trimming cut 2 bases from V and 7 bases from J; bases unmatched to any gene: 11. Here the CDR3 DNA reads TGTGCCAGCTCACCAGTACCCCCCGGGACAGGGGCTGAGCAGTACTTC. Protein product: CASSPVPPGTGAEQYF.

This clone is a singleton in its sample. The V and J genes are TRBV18 and TRBJ1-2; D is possibly TRBD1 (6 bases). CDR1 and CDR2 from the germline V gene are KGHSH and LQKENI. The CDR3 runs to 14 residues. The germline V and J ends were trimmed by 3 bases and 8 bases, with 16 bases remaining between them. The CDR3 reads CASSPSGQFLGYTF. CDR3 nucleotides: TGTGCCAGCTCACCCTCAGGACAGTTTTTAGGCTACACCTTC.

This chain uses TRBV2 with TRBJ2-3; D is perhaps TRBD2 (7 bases). The V end lost 3 bases, the J end lost 0 bases, and 10 bases lay between the germline ends. CDR3 length equals 15 residues. Germline CDR1 and CDR2: SNHLY and FYNNEI. The chain's CDR3 is CASSDEGGSTDTQYF. In nucleotides, the CDR3 is TGTGCCAGCAGTGATGAGGGGGGGAGCACAGATACGCAGTATTTT.

The J gene is TRBJ2-7, the V gene TRBV5-1; 8 bases line up with TRBD1. The CDR3 consists of 13 residues. Germline lookup yields CDR1 SGHRS and CDR2 YFSETQ. V lost 3 bases, J lost 3 bases, and 2 bases stayed unmatched. CDR3 nucleotides: TGCGCCAGCAGCTCGGGACAGGACTACGAGCAGTACTTC. Protein product: CASSSGQDYEQYF.

The V and J genes are TRBV9 and TRBJ1-1; TRBD1 agrees at 10 bases. The CDR3 is 16 amino acids. J was trimmed by 4 bases and V by 0 bases; bases with no gene match: 6. CDR1 and CDR2 (germline): SGDLS, YYNGEE. CDR3 bases: TGTGCCAGCAGCGTAGCGGGAGGGGACAGGGGCACTGAAGCTTTCTTT. This encodes CASSVAGGDRGTEAFF.

The CDR3 loop reads CAISGQENTEAFF. As DNA, the CDR3 is TGTGCCATCAGTGGACAGGAGAACACTGAAGCTTTCTTT. V and J are TRBV10-3 and TRBJ1-1; D possibly corresponds to TRBD1 (6 bases). Trimming removed 4 bases at V and 1 base at J, with 7 bases between. CDR1 ENHRY and CDR2 SYGVKD come from the germline V gene. There are 13 residues in the CDR3.

The rearrangement joins TRBV6-5 to TRBJ2-3; 7 bases fit TRBD1. V lost 10 bases, J lost 8 bases, and 15 bases stayed unmatched. This CDR3 region has 14 residues. CDR1 is MNHEY and CDR2 is SVGAGI in the germline V gene. The CDR3 sequence: CATKGDIQGPTQYF. CDR3 nucleotide sequence: TGTGCCACCAAGGGGGATATACAGGGGCCTACGCAGTATTTT.

This clone was recorded at least ten times. CDR3 nucleotides: TGTGCCAGCGGACAGCAAAAGACAGATACGCAGTATTTT. Protein sequence: CASGQQKTDTQYF. V and J are TRBV7-9 and TRBJ2-3; D is possibly TRBD1 (6 bases). V shed 8 bases and J shed 3 bases, with 12 bases lying between them. The CDR3 length is 13 residues. Germline CDR1 is SEHNR and CDR2 is FQNEAQ (reference sequence). Drawing the rest from reference TRBV7-9 and TRBJ2-3, the complete variable domain is DTGVSQNPRHKITKRGQNVTFRCDPISEHNRLYWYRQTLGQGPEFLTYFQNEAQLEKSRLLSDRFSAERPKGSFSTLEIQRTEQGDSAMYLCASGQQKTDTQYFGPGTRLTVL.

The chain couples TRBV5-1 to TRBJ2-1, with D possibly being TRBD2 (6 bases). The length of the CDR3 is 15 residues. The V gene lost 5 bases and the J gene lost 1 base, with 13 bases spanning the gap. The germline V gene encodes CDR1 SGHRS and CDR2 YFSETQ. CDR3 amino acids: CASSPIGTSYNEQFF. The CDR3 DNA follows: TGCGCCAGCAGTCCGATAGGGACTTCCTACAATGAGCAGTTCTTC.

This chain connects TRBV7-9 to TRBJ2-7; no clear D gene. Trimming shortened V by 1 base and J by 0 bases, and 10 bases separated the two germline ends. CDR1 and CDR2 (germline): SEHNR, FQNEAQ (reference sequence). The CDR3 sequence is 15 residues long. In DNA, the CDR3 is TGTGCCAGCAGCTTAGTCTCAGGCCGCTCCTACGAGCAGTACTTC. Translation gives CASSLVSGRSYEQYF.